This T cell receptor beta chain was observed in a study of T-cell reconstitution after alpha-beta-depleted transplantation in children. The germline gives CDR1 DFQATT, CDR2 SNEGSKA (reference sequence). This CDR3 region has 15 residues. J lost 1 base, V lost 3 bases, and 7 bases had no gene match. As for this clonotype: The antigen is undetermined.

During its preparation, the TCRbeta library received unique molecular identifiers. TCRdb reprocessed the PCR reads with MiXCR, giving one entry per CDR3 protein. The sample consists of around 300,000 distinct CDR3 sequences, almost 8% of them appearing once. Whole-study findings and limits: A year post-transplant, T-cell counts and diversity derived mostly from newly produced T cells. At around two months after transplant, the alpha-beta T cells were reportedly derived from several hundred expanded clones that came from non-depleted graft cells.

The V call is TRBV20-1, the J call TRBJ2-3; TRBD1 agrees at 7 bases. Material: peripheral blood, obtained 360 days after TCRalphabeta/CD19-depleted stem cell transplant. This sequence originates from a female patient aged 2-9 years who had a stem cell transplant for Fanconi anemia, so the T cells may come from the graft donor. The CDR3 DNA follows: TGCAGTGCTAGTAGACCTACAGGGGGCACAGATACGCAGTATTTT. Amino acid sequence: CSASRPTGGTDTQYF.